These 7 T cell receptor beta chains share one sample of origin, sequenced in a study of shared clonotypes between healthy human individuals. Generated by immunoSEQ multiplex PCR, the TCRdb table keeps only in-frame clones and is missing some. Altogether about 990,000 clones are present, 75% to 80% being singletons, with the ten largest covering roughly 0.62%. The sample taken for sequencing was memory CD4+ T cells from PBMCs. Subset described: CD45RA-negative fraction. The receptors were sampled from a man aged 18 to 29 in good health. Some clones in this sample may be carry-over from other donors' samples.

This chain uses TRBV28 with TRBJ2-3; D uncertain. CDR3 length: 13 amino acids. With 3 bases removed from V and 2 bases from J, the gap between germline ends came to 6 bases. CDR1 and CDR2 (germline): MDHEN, SYDVKM. In DNA form, the CDR3 reads TGTGCCAGCAGTTTCTCAGCCACAGATACGCAGTATTTT. Translating gives CASSFSATDTQYF.

The chain recombines TRBV19 with TRBJ1-2; a possible D gene is TRBD1 (6 bases). Trimming took off 1 base at V and 4 bases at J, with 22 bases between the two ends. Germline CDR1 is LNHDA and CDR2 is SQIVND (reference sequence). The CDR3 loop spans 18 amino acids. CDR3 bases: TGTGCCAGTAGTATAGTGCCAGGGGCGGCAGCATTATTCTATGGCTACACCTTC. Translating it yields CASSIVPGAAALFYGYTF.

The rearrangement joins TRBV15 to TRBJ1-1; D not resolved. CDR3 size: 13 residues. Germline lookup yields CDR1 LNHNV and CDR2 YYDKDF (reference sequence). Trimming shortened V by 0 bases and J by 11 bases, and 13 bases separated the two germline ends. For the CDR3, the DNA is TGTGCCACCAGCAGAGAGGACGGACGCTGGGCTTTCTTT. Translating it yields CATSREDGRWAFF.

The chain couples TRBV5-6 to TRBJ2-7; no clear D gene. The DNA end favors TRBJ2-5, so the J call may be wrong. This CDR3 comprises 11 residues. From germline, CDR1 is SGHDT and CDR2 YYEEEE. The CDR3 loop is CASSYLGTQYF. In DNA, the CDR3 is TGTGCCAGCAGTTATCTTGGGACCCAGTACTTC.

The chain employs TRBV27 and TRBJ2-2, with 9 bases lining up with TRBD1. The length of the CDR3 is 15 residues. With 4 bases clipped from V and 6 bases from J, the junction kept 6 bases outside the gene matches. The germline V gene has CDR1 MNHEY and CDR2 SMNVEV (reference sequence). The CDR3 here is CASSWGQGNAGELFF. The DNA of the CDR3 is TGTGCCAGCAGTTGGGGACAGGGTAATGCCGGGGAGCTGTTTTTT.

The chain recombines TRBV6-5 with TRBJ1-4; 7 nucleotides align to TRBD1. Trimming took 4 bases from V and 4 from J; bases not matched to a gene: 6. The CDR3 is 15 amino acids. Germline assignment: CDR1 MNHEY and CDR2 SVGAGI. The CDR3 loop reads CASSSLTGINEKLFF. CDR3 DNA: TGTGCCAGCAGTTCGCTGACAGGGATTAATGAAAAACTGTTTTTT.

This chain connects TRBV9 to TRBJ2-5, with D perhaps TRBD2 (6 bases). Germline V gene sequence: CDR1 SGDLS, CDR2 YYNGEE. The V end lost 4 bases, the J end lost 5 bases, and 18 bases lay between the germline ends. The CDR3 sequence is 15 residues long. CDR3 DNA sequence: TGTGCCAGCAGCCTCCGGGACTTTGACCGCGAGACCCAGTACTTC. Encoded protein: CASSLRDFDRETQYF.